This TCR beta chain was observed in a study of cytomegalovirus exposure and HLA in healthy donors. The PCR contained 60 Vbeta and 13 Jbeta primers. Using immunoSEQ multiplex PCR, the repertoire was profiled, and TCRdb retains in-frame clones only, with some absent. This table holds fewer than 150,000 clones, about 80% found once. The CDR3 is 13 residues long. Germline V gene sequence: CDR1 MDHEN, CDR2 SYDVKM. Concerning this clone: A read error may account for a junction end that differs from germline. The sample carries other DNA sequences with the same CDR3.

The J gene is TRBJ2-5, the V gene TRBV28, with D tentatively TRBD2 (6 bases). The TCR originated in a male donor in good health and CMV-seronegative. Sequencing was carried out using PBMCs. CDR3 protein: CASRTAGQETQYF. The CDR3 DNA reads TGTGCCAGCAGAACGGCGGGGCAAGAGACCCAATACTTC.